The 24 T cell receptor beta chains given below trace back to one sample, sequenced in a study of control samples from healthy donors and cancer patients. Produced via immunoSEQ multiplex PCR; TCRdb's table is partial and in-frame only. The sample has some 82,000 clones; roughly 82% are singletons. Sequencing used PBMCs. These receptors were taken from a man in his 60s with head and neck cancer.

The chain joins TRBV27 to TRBJ2-5; D ambiguous. Trimming took 8 bases from V and 6 from J, leaving 13 bases between them. Germline CDR1 is MNHEY and CDR2 is SMNVEV (reference sequence). This CDR3 contains 12 residues. The CDR3 DNA reads as TGTGCCAGCCGAGGCTGGGATAAGACCCAGTACTTC. This encodes CASRGWDKTQYF.

The rearrangement links TRBV21-1 to TRBJ2-2. TRBV21-1 represents a pseudogene. This CDR3 is 15 amino acids long. DNA for the CDR3: TGTGCCAGCACCCAACCTCCGGGCCATTCCTCGGTGCTGTTTTTT. As protein: CASTQPPGHSSVLFF.

CDR3 protein: CAGGLGTGTYEQYF. CDR3 DNA: TGTGCCGGAGGATTGGGGACAGGGACCTACGAGCAGTACTTC. The V and J genes are TRBV7-8 and TRBJ2-7, with 9 positions matching TRBD1. Germline CDR1 and CDR2: SGHVS and FQNEAQ. The V and J ends lost 11 bases and 2 bases, in that order; junction bases with no gene match: 10. This CDR3 has 14 amino acids. The full variable domain, rest sourced from reference TRBV7-8 and TRBJ2-7, is GAGVSQSPRYKVAKRGQDVALRCDPISGHVSLFWYQQALGQGPEFLTYFQNEAQLDKSGLPSDRFFAERPEGSVSTLKIQRTQQEDSAVYLCAGGLGTGTYEQYFGPGTRLTVT.

This sequence joins TRBV7-9 and TRBJ2-3; weak D call: TRBD2 (5 bases). Germline CDR1 and CDR2: SEHNR and FQNEAQ (reference sequence). V lost 8 bases and J 4 bases, leaving 16 bases between the germline ends. The CDR3 consists of 14 residues. The CDR3 DNA reads as TGTGCCAGCTCCCAGTGGGAGAGGGCAGATACGCAGTATTTT. This gives the protein CASSQWERADTQYF.

This sequence joins TRBV6-5 and TRBJ1-5; D gene ambiguous. V was clipped by 0 bases and J by 4 bases, with 4 bases between them. Germline V gives CDR1 MNHEY, CDR2 SVGAGI. This CDR3 contains 13 residues. CDR3 amino acids: CASSYSSNQPQHF. The DNA for the CDR3 is TGTGCCAGCAGTTACTCGTCTAATCAGCCCCAGCATTTT.

V usage is TRBV9 and J usage is TRBJ2-1; D not certain. The CDR3 consists of 13 residues. From germline, CDR1 is SGDLS and CDR2 YYNGEE. V was clipped by 6 bases and J by 10 bases, with 17 bases between them. The CDR3 loop is CASTNGWSREQFF. The CDR3 nucleotides are TGTGCCAGCACCAATGGGTGGAGCAGGGAGCAGTTCTTC.

To note about this clone: At one end the junction does not follow the germline gene, possibly because of a read error. The chain is built from TRBV7-9 and TRBJ2-1; the match to TRBD2 covers 10 bases. CDR1 SEHNR and CDR2 FQNEAQ come from the germline V gene (reference sequence). This CDR3 comprises 13 residues. CDR3 sequence reads: CASSLLAGVSVVF. CDR3 nucleotide sequence: TGTGCCAGCAGCTTACTAGCGGGAGTATCGGTGGTCTTC.

The chain uses TRBV27 and TRBJ1-4; possible D gene TRBD1, 5 bases. The CDR3 totals 15 residues. From germline, CDR1 is MNHEY and CDR2 SMNVEV (reference sequence). Trimming pared 8 bases from V and 6 bases from J, leaving 19 bases between. Here the CDR3 reads CASRLRASGHEKLFF. The CDR3, as DNA: TGTGCCAGCCGTCTCAGGGCGAGTGGGCATGAAAAACTGTTTTTT.

The rearrangement uses TRBV5-6 and TRBJ1-2; the D is unclear. The CDR3 contains 17 residues. CDR1 is SGHDT, CDR2 YYEEEE, per germline. Deletions cut 1 base from V and 4 bases from J, with 20 bases between. CDR3 sequence reads: CASSLFGMGLGVYGYTF. CDR3 nucleotides: TGTGCCAGCAGCTTGTTTGGCATGGGTCTCGGTGTCTATGGCTACACCTTC.

This clone was counted only a few times. V is TRBV7-9 and J is TRBJ1-1; D is unclear. The germline CDR1 and CDR2 sequences are SEHNR and FQNEAQ (reference sequence). V shed 6 bases and J shed 3 bases, with 11 bases lying between them. The CDR3 is 13 residues long. This CDR3 reads CASRLTRDTEAFF. CDR3 in DNA: TGTGCCAGCAGGTTAACCCGGGACACTGAAGCTTTCTTT.

V usage is TRBV27 and J usage is TRBJ2-3; no clear D. The V and J ends lost 2 bases and 2 bases respectively, with 8 bases between them. CDR3 size: 14 residues. Germline CDR1 and CDR2: MNHEY and SMNVEV (reference sequence). The CDR3, as DNA: TGTGCCAGCAGTTTACTCTCCCTCACAGATACGCAGTATTTT. It codes for CASSLLSLTDTQYF.

J is TRBJ2-3 and V is TRBV19; 7 positions agree with TRBD1. The germline V gene encodes CDR1 LNHDA and CDR2 SQIVND (reference sequence). V lost 4 bases to trimming and J lost 0 bases; unmatched junction nucleotides: 10. The CDR3 is 17 amino acids. In DNA, the CDR3 is TGTGCCAGTAGTAAATCAACAGGGGCGTCTAGCACAGATACGCAGTATTTT. This sequence encodes CASSKSTGASSTDTQYF.

The chain uses TRBV28 and TRBJ2-7; D unresolved. The CDR3 sequence is 12 residues long. Germline CDR1 is MDHEN and CDR2 is SYDVKM. Trimming left V 5 bases short and J 0 bases short, with 5 bases between. CDR3 nucleotide sequence: TGTGCCAGCAGTCTACTCTCCTACGAGCAGTACTTC. Translated: CASSLLSYEQYF.

The rearrangement uses TRBV7-9 and TRBJ1-1, with TRBD1 identical over 8 bases. From germline, CDR1 is SEHNR and CDR2 FQNEAQ (reference sequence). The trim removed 2 bases at V and 11 bases at J, leaving 10 bases unmatched. There are 14 residues in the CDR3. The CDR3 loop reads CASSLSTGGQGAFF. The CDR3 DNA reads TGTGCCAGCAGCTTAAGTACTGGCGGACAGGGCGCTTTCTTT.

This clone is a singleton in its sample. This chain connects TRBV11-2 to TRBJ2-7; the D gene is possibly TRBD2 (6 bases). Between the trimmed V and J ends, which lost 1 base and 5 bases, there was a span of 18 bases. CDR1 and CDR2 (germline): SGHAT, FQNNGV. The CDR3 runs to 16 residues. The CDR3 coding sequence is TGTGCCAGCAGCTTAGTTACCCGGCGGGGTATCGACGAGCAGTACTTC. It is translated as CASSLVTRRGIDEQYF.

V gene TRBV28 combines with J gene TRBJ2-7; no definite D call. The CDR3 spans 10 residues. CDR1 MDHEN and CDR2 SYDVKM come from the germline V gene. Between the trimmed V and J ends, which lost 6 bases and 3 bases, there was a span of 3 bases. Here the CDR3 DNA reads TGTGCCAGCAGCCTCTACGAGCAGTACTTC. It encodes CASSLYEQYF. Variable domain in full (rest from reference TRBV28 and TRBJ2-7): DVKVTQSSRYLVKRTGEKVFLECVQDMDHENMFWYRQDPGLGLRLIYFSYDVKMKEKGDIPEGYSVSREKKERFSLILESASTNQTSMYLCASSLYEQYFGPGTRLTVT.

This clone was counted a single time. V is TRBV5-4 and J is TRBJ1-1, with TRBD1 identical over 7 bases. The ends lost 2 bases at V and 1 base at J; junction bases unmatched: 5. CDR3 size: 15 residues. Germline V lookup: CDR1 SGHNT, CDR2 YYREEE (reference sequence). The CDR3 DNA reads TGTGCCAGCAGCTTTGGGGGGGACAGGAACACTGAAGCTTTCTTT. It translates to CASSFGGDRNTEAFF.

V gene TRBV3-1 (or the pseudogene TRBV3-2) combines with J gene TRBJ1-1, with D unresolved. V was cut by 3 bases and J by 2 bases, with 10 bases left in between. The CDR3 totals 14 residues. CDR1 LGHDT and CDR2 YNNKEL come from the germline V gene (reference sequence). The CDR3 loop is CASSHSNLNTEAFF. CDR3 sequence (DNA): TGTGCCAGCAGCCACAGTAACCTAAACACTGAAGCTTTCTTT.

The genes are TRBV5-1 and TRBJ2-1, with D possibly being TRBD1 (6 bases). With 2 bases removed from V and 9 bases from J, the gap between germline ends came to 12 bases. Germline lookup yields CDR1 SGHRS and CDR2 YFSETQ. CDR3 length: 13 residues. CDR3 DNA sequence: TGCGCCAGCAGCTTAGGGGGAGAGGGTGAGCAGTTCTTC. Translated, it gives CASSLGGEGEQFF.

The chain combines TRBV3-1 (or the pseudogene TRBV3-2) with TRBJ2-5; D remains ambiguous. Trimming pared 7 bases from V and 4 bases from J, leaving 10 bases between. Germline CDR1 is LGHDT and CDR2 is YNNKEL (reference sequence). The CDR3 length is 12 residues. DNA for the CDR3: TGTGCCAGCACGCAATGGCCAGAGACCCAGTACTTC. Amino acid sequence: CASTQWPETQYF.

This clone was seen a handful of times. The J gene is TRBJ2-5, the V gene TRBV5-1; the D gene is possibly TRBD2 (6 bases). Deletions cut 7 bases from V and 5 bases from J, with 21 bases between. Looked up from germline, CDR1 is SGHRS and CDR2 is YFSETQ. The CDR3 sequence is 15 residues long. The CDR3 reads CASRPPAGGWETQYF. CDR3 sequence (DNA): TGCGCCAGCCGCCCCCCAGCCGGAGGGTGGGAGACCCAGTACTTC.

This clone was seen only a few times. The V gene is TRBV7-9, the J gene TRBJ2-7; the D call may be TRBD1 or TRBD2 (6 bases each). CDR1 SEHNR and CDR2 FQNEAQ come from the germline V gene (reference sequence). V was shortened by 1 base and J by 5 bases, with 15 bases between the two germline ends. The CDR3 loop spans 15 amino acids. The CDR3 sequence: CASSLDLQGGHEQYF. The CDR3 DNA follows: TGTGCCAGCAGCTTAGATCTACAGGGAGGCCACGAGCAGTACTTC.

In its sample, this clone was seen a few times. The rearrangement links TRBV5-1 to TRBJ2-5; perhaps TRBD1 as D (6 bases). This CDR3 is 16 amino acids long. Germline V gene data show CDR1 as SGHRS and CDR2 as YFSETQ. Trimming took 2 bases from V and 2 from J, leaving 16 bases between them. CDR3 sequence (DNA): TGCGCCAGCAGCTTAAATACCGGGACATCTCAAGAGACCCAGTACTTC. Its protein product is CASSLNTGTSQETQYF.

V is TRBV29-1 and J is TRBJ1-2; D is perhaps TRBD1 (6 bases). Deletions cut 1 base from V and 6 bases from J, with 15 bases between. The CDR3 extends over 14 amino acids. Germline V gives CDR1 SQVTM, CDR2 ANQGSEA. CDR3: CSVEGGTGMDGYTF. CDR3 in DNA: TGCAGCGTTGAAGGCGGAACAGGGATGGATGGCTACACCTTC.